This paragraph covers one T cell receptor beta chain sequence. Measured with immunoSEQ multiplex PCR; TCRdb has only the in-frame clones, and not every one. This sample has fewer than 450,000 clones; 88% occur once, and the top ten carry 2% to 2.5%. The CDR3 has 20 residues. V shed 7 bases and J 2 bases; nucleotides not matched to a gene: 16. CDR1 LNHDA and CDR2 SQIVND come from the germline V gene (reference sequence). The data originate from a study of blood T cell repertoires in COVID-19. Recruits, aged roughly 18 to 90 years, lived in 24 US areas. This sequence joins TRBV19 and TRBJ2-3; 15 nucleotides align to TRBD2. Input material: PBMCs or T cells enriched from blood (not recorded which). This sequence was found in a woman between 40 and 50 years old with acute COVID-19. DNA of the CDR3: TGTGCCAGTACCAAACCGGGACTAGCGGGGGGAATGCGGGACACAGATACGCAGTATTTT. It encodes CASTKPGLAGGMRDTDTQYF.